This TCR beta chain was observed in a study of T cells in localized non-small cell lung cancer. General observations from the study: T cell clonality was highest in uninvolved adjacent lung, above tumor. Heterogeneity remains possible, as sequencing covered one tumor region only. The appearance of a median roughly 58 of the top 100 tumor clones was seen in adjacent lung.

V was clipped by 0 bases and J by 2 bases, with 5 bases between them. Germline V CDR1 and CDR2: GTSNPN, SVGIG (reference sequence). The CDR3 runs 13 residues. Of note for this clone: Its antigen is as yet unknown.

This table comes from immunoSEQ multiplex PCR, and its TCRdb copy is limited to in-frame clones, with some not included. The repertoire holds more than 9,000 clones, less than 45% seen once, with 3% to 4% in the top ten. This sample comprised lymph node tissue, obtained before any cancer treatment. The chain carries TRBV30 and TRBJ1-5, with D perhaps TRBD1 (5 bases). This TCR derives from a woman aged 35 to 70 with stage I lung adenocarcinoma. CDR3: CAWSVGGNQPQHF. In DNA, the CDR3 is TGTGCCTGGAGTGTAGGGGGCAATCAGCCCCAGCATTTT.